This T cell receptor (beta chain) is drawn from a study of OX40 agonist ivuxolimab in advanced cancers. Study-level information: Ivuxolimab, an antibody that agonizes OX40 (CD134), was administered to the patients.

After removal of 2 bases from V and 5 bases from J, the junction contained 12 bases not matched to a gene. This CDR3 is built from 17 residues. CDR1 is MGHRA, CDR2 YSYEKL, per germline. Measured with immunoSEQ multiplex PCR; TCRdb has only the in-frame clones, and not every one. Of 55,000 to 70,000 clones detected, around four fifths appear once; the ten largest clones hold under 13%. Sequencing was performed on CD4+ or CD8+ T cells sorted from blood, taken in a trial of the OX40 agonist ivuxolimab. J is TRBJ2-5 and V is TRBV4-1; TRBD1 aligns across 9 bases. The clonotype originates from an adult with an advanced solid tumor such as melanoma, head and neck, liver or kidney cancer. CDR3 nucleotide sequence: TGCGCCAGCAGCCAAATCTTCCAGACAGGGGGATTGGAGACCCAGTACTTC. This encodes CASSQIFQTGGLETQYF.